This T cell receptor (beta chain) stems from a study of cytomegalovirus exposure and HLA in healthy donors. The PCR employed 60 Vbeta primers together with 13 Jbeta primers. Profiling relied on immunoSEQ multiplex PCR, and the TCRdb table lists in-frame clones only, not all of them. The sample yields 100,000 to 150,000 clones, roughly a tenth seen once. This clone was counted a few times. Its antigen remains unknown. Regarding the study as a whole: In a later analysis, donors in an Asian-associated ancestry cluster reportedly had fewer N-insertions in productive TCRs than the cohort mean. CMV serostatus was the only recorded immune exposure for donors.

Trimming stripped 10 bases from V and 8 bases from J, with 17 bases between. Looked up from germline, CDR1 is WSHSY and CDR2 is SAAADI. The CDR3 is made up of 12 amino acids. The specimen sequenced was PBMCs. The rearrangement uses TRBV10-2 and TRBJ1-1, with D possibly TRBD1 on 6 matching bases. The sequence was obtained from a woman under 30 in good health and CMV-seropositive. For the CDR3, the DNA is TGCGCCACCCGGGGGGCAGGAACGGAAGCTTTCTTT. This encodes CATRGAGTEAFF.